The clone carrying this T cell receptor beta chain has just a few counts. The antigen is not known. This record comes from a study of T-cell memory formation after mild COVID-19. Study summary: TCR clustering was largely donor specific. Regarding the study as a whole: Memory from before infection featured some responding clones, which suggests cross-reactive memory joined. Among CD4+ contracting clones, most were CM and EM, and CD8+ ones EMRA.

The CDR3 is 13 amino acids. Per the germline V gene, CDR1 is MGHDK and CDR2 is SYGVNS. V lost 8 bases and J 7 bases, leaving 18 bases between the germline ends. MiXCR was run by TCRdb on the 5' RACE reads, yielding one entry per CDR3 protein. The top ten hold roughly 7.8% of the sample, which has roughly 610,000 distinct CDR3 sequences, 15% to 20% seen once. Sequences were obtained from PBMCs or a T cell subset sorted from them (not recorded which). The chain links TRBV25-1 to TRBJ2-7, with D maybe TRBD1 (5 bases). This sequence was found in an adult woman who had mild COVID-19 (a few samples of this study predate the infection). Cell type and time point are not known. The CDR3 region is CASGNTGSREQYF. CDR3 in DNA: TGTGCCAGCGGGAACACAGGTTCGCGGGAGCAGTACTTC.